A selection of T cell receptor beta chains follows, all from one sample in a study of blood T cell repertoires in COVID-19. Only in-frame clones appear in the TCRdb table, and some are missing; sequencing was by immunoSEQ multiplex PCR. Counted here are 280,000 or so clones, 70% to 90% occurring once; the ten biggest clones make up roughly 2.2%. The sequenced sample consisted of PBMCs or T cells enriched from blood (not recorded which). The receptors shown here come from a man aged 30-40 years who had recovered from COVID-19. CDR3s include the opening cysteine and the closing phenylalanine or tryptophan. D genes are given only for firm matches. Some rows have no size entry. The others give once, few or many, or a class for an expanded clone.

clone size | J gene | D gene | V gene | CDR3 length | CDR3 protein | CDR3 DNA
. | TRBJ1-2 | . | TRBV19 | 15 | CASSIFSRRNYGYTF | TGTGCCAGTAGTATTTTCAGCCGCAGGAACTATGGCTACACCTTC
. | TRBJ1-2 | TRBD1 | TRBV5-1 | 17 | CASSPNPRQGINYGYTF | TGCGCCAGCAGCCCGAACCCGCGACAGGGGATTAACTATGGCTACACCTTC
. | TRBJ1-6 | . | TRBV30 | 12 | CACGEGYSPLHF | TGTGCCTGCGGGGAGGGGTATTCACCCCTCCACTTT
. | TRBJ1-1 | . | TRBV27 | 13 | CASSLGRNTEAFF | TGTGCCAGCAGTTTAGGCAGAAACACTGAAGCTTTCTTT
. | TRBJ1-3 | TRBD1 | TRBV7-2 | 14 | CASSPRGFGNTIYF | TGTGCCAGCAGCCCCAGGGGGTTTGGAAACACCATATATTTT
. | TRBJ2-2 | . | TRBV5-1 | 15 | CASSTGGANTGELFF | TGCGCCAGCAGCACGGGGGGCGCGAACACCGGGGAGCTGTTTTTT
. | TRBJ2-1 | . | TRBV11-3 | 15 | CASSLDSTGYNEQFF | TGTGCCAGCAGCTTAGATTCCACAGGATACAATGAGCAGTTCTTC
. | TRBJ1-5 | . | TRBV5-1 | 14 | CASSFDSTNQPQHF | TGCGCCAGCAGCTTTGACAGTACCAATCAGCCCCAGCATTTT
. | TRBJ2-1 | . | TRBV21-1 | 15 | CASTALGGGYNEQFF | TGTGCCAGCACCGCCTTGGGGGGGGGCTACAATGAGCAGTTCTTC
. | TRBJ1-1 | . | TRBV14 | 13 | CASSQALDTEAFF | TGTGCCAGCAGCCAAGCACTGGACACTGAAGCTTTCTTT
. | TRBJ1-1 | . | TRBV6-2/TRBV6-3 | 13 | CASSYLKNTEAFF | TGTGCCAGCAGTTACCTTAAGAACACTGAAGCTTTCTTT
. | TRBJ1-2 | . | TRBV7-8 | 16 | CASSLAIGLTNYGYTF | TGTGCCAGCAGCTTAGCCATCGGACTTACGAACTATGGCTACACCTTC
. | TRBJ2-1 | TRBD2 | TRBV27 | 13 | CASSGGDHNEQFF | TGTGCCAGCAGTGGGGGGGATCACAATGAGCAGTTCTTC
. | TRBJ2-7 | TRBD1 | TRBV7-3 | 15 | CASSLFGRGPYEQYF | TGTGCCAGCAGCTTATTCGGCAGGGGGCCCTACGAGCAGTACTTC
few | TRBJ1-2 | TRBD1 | TRBV12-3/TRBV12-4 | 13 | CASTLSQGVGYTF | TGTGCCAGCACCCTATCTCAGGGGGTCGGCTACACCTTC
. | TRBJ2-1 | . | TRBV9 | 14 | CASSVSPQGDEQFF | TGTGCCAGCAGCGTATCCCCCCAGGGTGATGAGCAGTTCTTC
. | TRBJ2-5 | . | TRBV2 | 12 | CASRSREETQYF | TGTGCCAGCAGGTCCAGGGAAGAGACCCAGTACTTC
. | TRBJ2-7 | TRBD1 | TRBV7-2 | 15 | CASSQGQGTLYEQYF | TGTGCCAGCAGCCAAGGACAGGGAACCCTCTACGAGCAGTACTTC
. | TRBJ2-5 | . | TRBV19 | 13 | CASSIQAGETQYF | TGTGCCAGTAGTATCCAGGCTGGGGAGACCCAGTACTTC
. | TRBJ1-4 | . | TRBV18 | 17 | CASSPNTGAASNEKLFF | TGTGCCAGCTCACCGAACACAGGAGCCGCTTCTAATGAAAAACTGTTTTTT
. | TRBJ1-2 | . | TRBV25-1 | 14 | CASSPGGAIRGYTF | TGTGCCAGCAGCCCCGGGGGAGCTATAAGGGGCTACACCTTC
. | TRBJ2-7 | TRBD1 | TRBV16 | 19 | CASSRDDRVPRLVPLEQYF | TGTGCCAGCAGCCGCGACGACAGGGTACCCCGTCTTGTTCCTCTCGAGCAGTACTTC
. | TRBJ2-2 | . | TRBV7-9 | 12 | CASSRSPGELFF | TGTGCCAGCAGCCGGAGCCCCGGGGAGCTGTTTTTT
. | TRBJ2-1 | TRBD2 | TRBV7-3 | 15 | CASSLAGVLIGEQFF | TGTGCCAGCAGCTTAGCGGGGGTACTAATTGGTGAGCAGTTCTTC
. | TRBJ1-2 | TRBD1 | TRBV4-1 | 16 | CASSQVVRQGASGYTF | TGCGCCAGCAGCCAAGTCGTCCGGCAGGGGGCATCTGGCTACACCTTC
. | TRBJ1-6 | . | TRBV19 | 14 | CASSTKGTSTPLHF | TGTGCCAGTAGTACGAAGGGGACAAGCACACCCCTCCACTTT
. | TRBJ2-5 | . | TRBV7-2 | 12 | CASSLSGETQYF | TGTGCCAGCAGCCTTTCCGGGGAGACCCAGTACTTC
. | TRBJ1-3 | . | TRBV7-6 | 17 | CASRGGSPEPSGNTIYF | TGTGCCAGCAGGGGGGGGTCGCCCGAGCCCTCTGGAAACACCATATATTTT
. | TRBJ2-2 | . | TRBV16 | 19 | CASSQGRIGGNANTGELFF | TGTGCCAGCAGCCAAGGAAGAATAGGGGGAAATGCGAACACCGGGGAGCTGTTTTTT
. | TRBJ1-1 | . | TRBV20-1 | 11 | CSASDAAEAFF | TGCAGTGCTAGTGACGCTGCGGAAGCTTTCTTT
. | TRBJ2-5 | . | TRBV7-2 | 15 | CASSPEASRGETQYF | TGTGCCAGCAGCCCCGAAGCTAGCCGCGGAGAGACCCAGTACTTC
. | TRBJ2-7 | . | TRBV27 | 14 | CASSLSRGSYEQYF | TGTGCCAGCAGTTTATCGCGCGGATCCTACGAGCAGTACTTC
. | TRBJ2-5 | . | TRBV5-5 | 14 | CASSLGGPQETQYF | TGTGCCAGCAGCTTGGGGGGGCCCCAAGAGACCCAGTACTTC